The clone carrying this T cell receptor beta chain was found many times. The data derive from a study of blood T cell repertoires in COVID-19. Germline values: CDR1 MNHNS, CDR2 SASEGT. Trimming took 2 bases from V and 1 from J, leaving 9 bases between them. The CDR3 covers 15 residues. The data were produced by immunoSEQ multiplex PCR, yet TCRdb's version contains in-frame clones alone and is incomplete. The repertoire includes roughly 150,000 clones, over 70% of them detected once, and approximately 3% sits in the top ten. The chain couples TRBV6-1 to TRBJ1-3, with unresolved D. The clonotype comes from a woman aged 55-70 years who had recovered from COVID-19. The sample consisted of PBMCs or T cells enriched from blood (not recorded which). The CDR3 DNA reads as TGTGCCAGCAGTGAATGGCTCGGGTCTGGAAACACCATATATTTT. This gives the protein CASSEWLGSGNTIYF.